The text below deals with one T cell receptor (beta chain). Relative to the germline gene, one junction end is altered; a read error may explain this. The sample is drawn from a study of blood T cell repertoires in COVID-19. Study summary: The study drew acute and convalescent COVID-19 samples from the United States, Italy and Spain. T cells, B-cell-depleted T cells, or PBMCs provided the cDNA or gDNA that served as material.

Per the authors' pipeline: Counts of nucleated cells, estimated from reference gene primer amplification, were obtained. Profiled with immunoSEQ multiplex PCR; TCRdb holds only in-frame clones, not every one. Clone size and the V and J calls come from that table; the DNA yielded D and trimming. The sample shows 70,000 to 90,000 clones, more than 80% of them seen only once. Germline V gene lookup returns CDR1 LGHDT and CDR2 YNNKEL (reference sequence). The CDR3 runs 13 residues. The chain combines TRBV3-1 (or the pseudogene TRBV3-2) with TRBJ1-2; the match to TRBD1 covers 7 bases. The source is a woman aged 55-75 years with acute or convalescent COVID-19. Sequencing input: peripheral blood. The CDR3 loop reads CASSQDRAYGYTF. In nucleotides, the CDR3 is TGTGCCAGCAGTCAAGACAGGGCCTATGGCTACACCTTC.